This is a list of T cell receptor beta chains from one sample in a study of blood T cell repertoires in COVID-19. Sequencing used immunoSEQ multiplex PCR; TCRdb keeps in-frame clones, though not all of them. Of some 200,000 clones listed, about 70% were seen once; the top ten hold roughly 8.6%. Sequenced material: peripheral blood. The receptors here all came from a woman aged 45-65 years with active or convalescent COVID-19. Both conserved end residues are part of each CDR3. The D gene is left open where the match is weak. Only some rows state a clone size, as once, few, many or a class for expanded clones.

abundance,d_gene,j_gene,v_gene,CDR3aa,CDR3nt
-,TRBD1,TRBJ2-1,TRBV3-1/TRBV3-2,CASSRTPGQGDNEQFF,TGTGCCAGCAGCCGGACCCCGGGACAGGGGGACAATGAGCAGTTCTTC
-,TRBD1,TRBJ2-7,TRBV3-1/TRBV3-2,CASSHRDRRPYEQYF,TGTGCCAGCAGCCACCGGGACAGGAGACCCTACGAGCAGTACTTC
-,-,TRBJ1-6,TRBV27,CASSSLLAEVHNSPLHF,TGTGCCAGCAGTTCACTCCTGGCAGAGGTTCATAATTCACCCCTCCACTTT
-,-,TRBJ1-6,TRBV7-9,CASSLDGGRGSPLHF,TGTGCCAGCAGCTTAGACGGGGGGCGCGGTTCACCCCTCCACTTT
-,-,TRBJ1-6,TRBV6-1,CASSDPGTLNSPLHF,TGTGCCAGCAGTGACCCCGGGACACTGAATTCACCCCTCCACTTT
-,TRBD1,TRBJ2-2,TRBV28,CASSFRDRGIGELFF,TGTGCCAGCAGTTTTAGAGACAGGGGGATTGGGGAGCTGTTTTTT
once,TRBD2,TRBJ2-3,TRBV4-2,CASMGSGGATDTQYF,TGTGCCAGCATGGGCAGCGGGGGAGCCACAGATACGCAGTATTTT
-,-,TRBJ2-7,TRBV28,CASSSDYRGQLAGYEQYF,TGTGCCAGCAGTTCAGATTACCGAGGACAGTTAGCGGGCTACGAGCAGTACTTC
-,TRBD2,TRBJ2-1,TRBV28,CASSFVTSGYNEQFF,TGTGCCAGCAGTTTCGTGACTAGCGGATACAATGAGCAGTTCTTC
-,TRBD1,TRBJ1-2,TRBV6-5,CASSPGGGYYGYTF,TGTGCCAGCAGTCCAGGGGGCGGGTACTATGGCTACACCTTC
few,-,TRBJ1-6,TRBV11-2,CASGQTGINSPLHF,TGTGCCAGCGGGCAAACAGGGATCAATTCACCCCTCCACTTT
once,TRBD2,TRBJ2-7,TRBV28,CASSPLFGREGRSYEQYF,TGTGCCAGCAGCCCATTATTTGGGCGGGAGGGCCGCTCCTACGAGCAGTACTTC
-,-,TRBJ2-7,TRBV6-5,CASIKAGSSYEQYF,TGTGCCAGCATCAAGGCGGGCAGTTCCTACGAGCAGTACTTC
once,TRBD2,TRBJ2-1,TRBV5-4,CASSPALREGRWEQFF,TGTGCCAGCAGCCCGGCGCTGCGGGAGGGCCGATGGGAGCAGTTCTTC
-,TRBD1,TRBJ1-1,TRBV6-5,CASSTDRGLEAFF,TGTGCCAGCAGTACCGACAGGGGCCTTGAAGCTTTCTTT
few,-,TRBJ2-2,TRBV29-1,CSARMDTGTGELFF,TGCAGCGCCAGAATGGACACCGGCACCGGGGAGCTGTTTTTT
-,-,TRBJ2-7,TRBV6-2/TRBV6-3,CASSRSGGTYEQYF,TGTGCCAGCAGCCGCTCGGGGGGCACCTACGAGCAGTACTTC
once,-,TRBJ1-6,TRBV3-1/TRBV3-2,CASSQDRGGYNSPLHF,TGTGCCAGCAGCCAAGATCGGGGAGGCTATAATTCACCCCTCCACTTT
-,TRBD1,TRBJ1-4,TRBV5-1,CASSPGQGTTNEKLFF,TGCGCCAGCAGCCCGGGACAGGGTACCACTAATGAAAAACTGTTTTTT
-,TRBD2,TRBJ2-7,TRBV27,CATRLAGGPYEQYF,TGTGCCACTCGACTAGCGGGAGGGCCCTACGAGCAGTACTTC
-,TRBD1,TRBJ1-2,TRBV30,CAWSPGTGAGNYGYTF,TGTGCCTGGAGTCCCGGGACAGGGGCTGGTAACTATGGCTACACCTTC
-,-,TRBJ2-6,TRBV30,CAWSSGDSGANVLTF,TGTGCCTGGAGTTCAGGGGACTCTGGGGCCAACGTCCTGACTTTC
few,-,TRBJ1-1,TRBV29-1,CSVEDRSGAQDTEAFF,TGCAGCGTTGAAGATCGTAGTGGGGCGCAGGACACTGAAGCTTTCTTT
-,-,TRBJ1-2,TRBV5-1,CASSLGQGGGYTF,TGCGCCAGCAGCCTGGGGCAGGGAGGTGGCTACACCTTC
-,TRBD2,TRBJ2-7,TRBV28,CASSTGLAGRSNYEQYF,TGTGCCAGCAGTACCGGACTAGCGGGCCGAAGCAACTACGAGCAGTACTTC
-,TRBD2,TRBJ2-7,TRBV10-3,CAISGSGEGLAAYEQYF,TGTGCCATCAGTGGCTCCGGGGAGGGACTAGCGGCCTACGAGCAGTACTTC
once,-,TRBJ2-1,TRBV4-3,CASSQGAYNEQFF,TGCGCCAGCAGCCAGGGGGCTTACAATGAGCAGTTCTTC
-,-,TRBJ1-1,TRBV28,CASERSTNTEAFF,TGTGCCAGCGAAAGGAGTACGAACACTGAAGCTTTCTTT
-,-,TRBJ2-3,TRBV30,CAWSVAIGDTQYF,TGTGCCTGGAGTGTAGCGATTGGGGATACGCAGTATTTT
-,TRBD1,TRBJ1-2,TRBV6-5,CASSSITGQFNYGYTF,TGTGCCAGCAGTTCCATCACGGGACAGTTTAACTATGGCTACACCTTC
-,-,TRBJ2-2,TRBV29-1,CSVEEQRGTGELFF,TGCAGCGTTGAAGAGCAACGGGGTACCGGGGAGCTGTTTTTT
-,TRBD1,TRBJ1-1,TRBV6-6,CASSSGTGGMNTEAFF,TGTGCCAGCAGTTCCGGGACAGGGGGCATGAACACTGAAGCTTTCTTT
-,-,TRBJ2-7,TRBV6-5,CASRRTVSEQYF,TGTGCCAGCAGACGGACAGTTTCTGAGCAGTACTTC
-,TRBD1,TRBJ2-7,TRBV6-1,CASSELQGAYEQYF,TGTGCCAGCAGTGAACTACAGGGGGCCTACGAGCAGTACTTC
-,TRBD1,TRBJ1-1,TRBV27,CASSSPGQGNTEAFF,TGTGCCAGCAGTTCCCCCGGACAGGGGAACACTGAAGCTTTCTTT
-,TRBD2,TRBJ2-1,TRBV5-1,CASSLETSGGAAEQFF,TGCGCCAGCAGCTTGGAAACTAGCGGGGGGGCCGCTGAGCAGTTCTTC
-,-,TRBJ2-1,TRBV15,CATSRGGQHNEQFF,TGTGCCACCAGCAGAGGCGGACAACACAATGAGCAGTTCTTC
-,-,TRBJ2-1,TRBV29-1,CSVVSGPDEQFF,TGCAGCGTTGTTTCAGGTCCCGATGAGCAGTTCTTC
few,-,TRBJ2-5,TRBV30,CAWSVHGGIKYF,TGTGCCTGGAGTGTACACGGCGGGATAAAGTACTTC
few,TRBD2,TRBJ2-1,TRBV5-6,CASSLGLAGGNEQFF,TGTGCCAGCAGCTTGGGGCTAGCGGGAGGCAATGAGCAGTTCTTC
-,-,TRBJ1-1,TRBV28,CASCLGGARCDTEAFF,TGTGCCAGCTGCCTTGGGGGCGCTAGATGCGACACTGAAGCTTTCTTT
once,-,TRBJ2-6,TRBV19,CASSRVAGANVLTF,TGTGCCAGTAGTCGGGTTGCTGGGGCCAACGTCCTGACTTTC
-,-,TRBJ1-1,TRBV14,CASSEFVGVTEAFF,TGTGCCAGCAGCGAATTCGTCGGAGTCACTGAAGCTTTCTTT
-,-,TRBJ1-2,TRBV9,CASSPDVTGQDGYTF,TGTGCCAGCAGCCCCGACGTTACAGGGCAAGATGGCTACACCTTC
-,TRBD1,TRBJ1-1,TRBV6-1,CASSEEDRGRHNTEAFF,TGTGCCAGCAGTGAAGAGGACAGGGGACGCCATAACACTGAAGCTTTCTTT
-,-,TRBJ1-2,TRBV20-1,CSASWQGNYGYTF,TGCAGTGCTAGTTGGCAGGGAAACTATGGCTACACCTTC
-,-,TRBJ1-2,TRBV9,CASSVGDGPRGGYTF,TGTGCCAGCAGCGTAGGCGACGGGCCTCGCGGGGGCTACACCTTC
-,-,TRBJ1-3,TRBV9,CASSLQDYSGNTIYF,TGTGCCAGCAGCCTTCAAGACTACTCTGGAAACACCATATATTTT
-,TRBD1,TRBJ2-7,TRBV30,CAWRPLMWDSYEQYF,TGTGCCTGGAGGCCCTTGATGTGGGACAGCTACGAGCAGTACTTC
-,-,TRBJ1-4,TRBV2,CASNSFREKLFF,TGTGCCAGCAACTCGTTTCGGGAAAAACTGTTTTTT
-,TRBD2,TRBJ2-3,TRBV5-1,CASSLALAGDTDTQYF,TGCGCCAGCAGCTTGGCTCTAGCGGGGGACACAGATACGCAGTATTTT
-,-,TRBJ1-1,TRBV11-2,CASSFGGGPEAFF,TGTGCCAGCAGCTTTGGGGGGGGCCCTGAAGCTTTCTTT
-,TRBD2,TRBJ2-1,TRBV7-3,CASSPTSGSYNEQFF,TGTGCCAGCAGCCCGACTAGCGGGAGCTACAATGAGCAGTTCTTC
-,-,TRBJ1-6,TRBV30,CAWSVWNRDSPLHF,TGTGCCTGGAGTGTATGGAACAGGGACTCACCCCTCCACTTT